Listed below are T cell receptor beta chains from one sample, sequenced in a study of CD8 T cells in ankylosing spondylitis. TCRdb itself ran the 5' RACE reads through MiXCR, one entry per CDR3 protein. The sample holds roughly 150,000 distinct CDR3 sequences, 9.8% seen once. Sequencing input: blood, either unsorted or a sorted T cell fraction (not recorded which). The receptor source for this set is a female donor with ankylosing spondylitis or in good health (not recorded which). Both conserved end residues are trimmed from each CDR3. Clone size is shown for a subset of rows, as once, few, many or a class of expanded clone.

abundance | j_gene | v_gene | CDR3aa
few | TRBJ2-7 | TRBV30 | AWSLRRYEQY
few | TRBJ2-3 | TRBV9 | ASSPGQQHTQY
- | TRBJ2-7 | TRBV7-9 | ASSTPGQRNEQY
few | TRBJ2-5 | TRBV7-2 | ASSLTGQAVTQY
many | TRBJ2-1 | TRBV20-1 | SALTGTVVKQF
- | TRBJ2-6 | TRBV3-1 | ASSHKLLAGYSGANVLT
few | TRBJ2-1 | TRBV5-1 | ASSLEHPNEQF
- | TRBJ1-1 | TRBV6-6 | ASSSGQAAEAF
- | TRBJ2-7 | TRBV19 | ASSSGTPSYEQY
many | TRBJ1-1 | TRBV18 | ASSLSEGVNTEAF
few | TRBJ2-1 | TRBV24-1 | ASDFNNEQF
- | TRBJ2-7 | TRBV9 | ASSVGSPGEQY
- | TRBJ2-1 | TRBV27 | VSSLSRTSGRGEQF
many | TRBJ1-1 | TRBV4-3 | ASSPDPSDGTEAF
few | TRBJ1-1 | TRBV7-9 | ASSPRDSAEAF
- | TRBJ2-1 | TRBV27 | ASSRLDVAGASYNEQF
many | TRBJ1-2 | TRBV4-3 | ASSLGQQGDYGYT
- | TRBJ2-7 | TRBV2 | ASSLRLHYEQY
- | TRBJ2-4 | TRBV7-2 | ASSLGGIDIQY
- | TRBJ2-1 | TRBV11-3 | ASSSFEADNEQF
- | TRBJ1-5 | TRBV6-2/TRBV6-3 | ASSYSTDFQPQH
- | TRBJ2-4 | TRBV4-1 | ASSQGVSDIQY
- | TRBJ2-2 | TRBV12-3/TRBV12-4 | ASSLRGAIGGELF
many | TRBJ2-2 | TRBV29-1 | SVAQTGRYGELF
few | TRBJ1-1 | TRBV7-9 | ASEVRTEAF
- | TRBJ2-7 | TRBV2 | ASSDSDRASGEQY
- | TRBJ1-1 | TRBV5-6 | ASSLGEDTRPLEAF
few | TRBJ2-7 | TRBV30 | AWSVLAGDEQY
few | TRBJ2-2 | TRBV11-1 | ASVGGLGELF
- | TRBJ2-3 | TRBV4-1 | ASSQVGSTDTQY